The sequence of this TCR beta chain was determined in a study of T cells in Graves' hyperthyroidism and ophthalmopathy. In this sample, this clonotype turned up many times. The investigators amplified TCR beta CDR3 regions from RNA transcripts. The HTBI primer set was used in a first-round RT-PCR of the TCR CDR3. Via MiXCR, TCRdb re-called the multiplex PCR reads, giving one row per CDR3 protein. The sample lists fewer than 700,000 distinct CDR3 sequences, under 20% occurring once. Germline loops: CDR1 MDHEN, CDR2 SYDVKM. CDR3 size: 16 residues. V lost 5 bases and J lost 5; bases outside the gene matches: 10. Those with hyperthyroidism were 18 to 65 years old, newly diagnosed, and ill for under 2 months.

The TCR comes from a woman aged 25 to 39 with Graves' hyperthyroidism. Sequences were obtained from blood. The rearrangement joins TRBV28 to TRBJ2-2, with 8 bases that match TRBD2. The CDR3 loop is CASSLIPAGATGELFF. As DNA, the CDR3 is TGTGCCAGCAGTCTAATCCCAGCGGGAGCAACCGGGGAGCTGTTTTTT.